This T cell receptor (beta chain) was observed in a study of low-dose radiotherapy and immunotherapy resistance in tumors. Study context: Radiation delivery to Cohort 1 consisted of 0.5 Gy per fraction every 2 weeks, summing to 6.5 Gy.

The V gene end was trimmed by 9 bases and the J gene end by 0 bases; junction bases not matched to a gene: 6. The CDR3 is 14 amino acids. This clonotype has at least ten counts. TRAV- and TRBV-specific primers primed first-strand cDNA, covering alpha and beta chains. TCRs were put through 20 to 25 PCR cycles of amplification with Phusion. A constant-region primer and the V-primer adapter served as the primer pair. TCRdb re-derived calls from the reads in MiXCR, one entry per CDR3 protein. The sample lists tens of thousands of distinct CDR3 sequences; around 17% were seen once. The sample's time point: before trial treatment. The donors' treatment consisted of nivolumab, ipilimumab, aspirin, low-dose cyclophosphamide and low-dose radiotherapy. Those who qualified had advanced solid tumors (lacking tumor-infiltrating lymphocytes).

Sequencing was performed on PBMCs, taken before treatment. The chain employs TRBV23-1 and TRBJ2-7; 9 nucleotides line up with TRBD1. TRBV23-1 is reported as an ORF; its role is uncertain. The TCR sequence derives from a male donor with prostate cancer. CDR3 protein: CASKTGQGSYEQYF. CDR3 nucleotides: TGCGCCAGTAAAACGGGACAGGGCTCCTACGAGCAGTACTTC.